Presented here are 25 T cell receptor beta chains from one specimen sequenced in a study of T-cell reconstitution after alpha-beta-depleted transplantation in children (dated by TCRdb to about 2016). The library was generated by PCR. Data came from an Illumina HiSeq 2500. Molecular barcoding was employed in the preparation of TCR libraries, with unique molecular identifiers being used to normalize TCRbeta repertoire quantification. TCRdb ran its own pipeline on the public reads, namely fastp trimming at Q25 and MiXCR clone calling, and kept in-frame beta chains. Rows matching on CDR3 protein sequence are summarized as one entry with the most common DNA and genes. The sample profile shows hundreds of thousands of distinct CDR3 sequences; less than 15% of them were found once. Of the sample, around 0.8% falls within the top ten clones. The sample's treatment or condition, from its label and the paper: allogeneic hematopoietic cell transplantation with graft depleted of TCRalphabeta T cells and CD19 B cells.

The sequenced sample was PBMCs, obtained before TCRalphabeta/CD19-depleted stem cell transplant. The receptors stem from a girl aged 2 to 10 with congenital amegakaryocytic thrombocytopenia, due to receive a stem cell transplant.

The V and J genes are TRBV7-9 and TRBJ1-5, with D hard to call. This CDR3 region has 14 residues. V dropped 3 bases and J dropped 0 bases, with 6 bases sitting between them. Germline V CDR1 and CDR2: SEHNR, FQNEAQ (reference sequence). The CDR3, as DNA: TGTGCCAGCAGCTTGCCCGGTAGCAATCAGCCCCAGCATTTT. Protein: CASSLPGSNQPQHF.

Concerning this clonotype itself: At one boundary the junction diverges from the germline segment, which might be a read error. The chain combines TRBV5-1 with TRBJ2-2; perhaps TRBD2 as D (5 bases). Per germline, CDR1 SGHRS and CDR2 YFSETQ. The CDR3 runs 15 residues. The CDR3 sequence: CASHLRHPEDGEMFF. In DNA, the CDR3 is TGCGCCAGCCACCTGAGACACCCCGAGGATGGGGAGATGTTTTTT.

This clonotype has a count of ten or more. The CDR3 region is CSAYDPRGSNQPQHF. In DNA form, the CDR3 reads TGCAGTGCCTATGACCCCAGGGGTAGCAATCAGCCCCAGCATTTT. This chain links TRBV20-1 with TRBJ1-5; possible D gene TRBD1, 6 bases. The CDR3 length is 15 residues. From germline, CDR1 is DFQATT and CDR2 SNEGSKA (reference sequence). The germline V and J ends were trimmed by 6 bases and 0 bases, with 15 bases remaining between them.

The chain has TRBV5-5 and TRBJ2-1; D may be TRBD1 (6 bases). Germline V gene lookup returns CDR1 SGHKS and CDR2 YYEKEE (reference sequence). The germline V and J ends were trimmed by 4 bases and 8 bases, with 13 bases remaining between them. The CDR3 has 13 residues. This chain's CDR3 is CASSAPGVYEQFF. DNA for the CDR3: TGTGCCAGCAGCGCGCCAGGGGTGTATGAGCAGTTCTTC.

This clonotype came up a few times. The V gene is TRBV27, the J gene TRBJ2-1; D gene ambiguous. The V gene's germline CDR1 is MNHEY and CDR2 SMNVEV (reference sequence). V was pared by 4 bases and J by 6 bases, with 10 bases between. The CDR3 has 13 residues. DNA for the CDR3: TGTGCCAGCAGTTATGGTAGGGTCAATGAGCAGTTCTTC. Translating gives CASSYGRVNEQFF.

This clonotype was seen a few times. The rearrangement joins TRBV12-3 or TRBV12-4 to TRBJ2-1, with D possibly TRBD2 on 6 matching bases. V gave up 6 bases and J gave up 10 bases, with 10 bases separating them. The CDR3 runs to 11 residues. The CDR3 region is CASSRLAEQFF. Written as DNA, the CDR3 is TGTGCCAGCAGCCGCCTAGCGGAGCAGTTCTTC.

The chain uses TRBV12-3 or TRBV12-4 and TRBJ2-5, with unresolved D. Trimming took off 1 base at V and 5 bases at J, with 8 bases between the two ends. The CDR3 loop spans 13 amino acids. The CDR3 DNA is TGTGCCAGCAGTTTAGTAGTACGGGAGACCCAGTACTTC. Encoded protein: CASSLVVRETQYF.

This clonotype was seen at least ten times. The V call is TRBV12-3 or TRBV12-4, the J call TRBJ2-1; D might be TRBD2 (6 bases). Trimming removed 3 bases at V and 2 bases at J, with 14 bases between. This CDR3 contains 16 residues. Here the CDR3 reads CASSLAYGGTYNEQFF. In DNA form, the CDR3 reads TGTGCCAGCAGTTTGGCTTACGGAGGGACCTACAATGAGCAGTTCTTC.

There are many counts of this clonotype. J is TRBJ2-1 and V is TRBV15, with D hard to call. V lost 9 bases and J 3 bases, leaving 6 bases between the germline ends. Germline V gives CDR1 LNHNV, CDR2 YYDKDF (reference sequence). The CDR3 is made up of 11 amino acids. The CDR3 is CATVSYNEQFF. The CDR3 DNA reads as TGTGCCACGGTCAGCTACAATGAGCAGTTCTTC.

In the case of this clonotype: A much larger clone sits a single nucleotide away, making a read error possible. This chain connects TRBV5-1 to TRBJ2-7; TRBD2 matches at 12 bases. Germline V gives CDR1 SGHRS, CDR2 YFSETQ. This CDR3 region has 14 residues. After removal of 4 bases from V and 9 bases from J, the junction contained 8 bases not matched to a gene. CDR3 DNA: TGCGCCAGCAGCAGGACTAGCGGGAACCACGGGCAGTACTTC. The encoded protein is CASSRTSGNHGQYF.

There are many counts of this clonotype. V is TRBV20-1 and J is TRBJ2-7; D call uncertain. The germline CDR1 and CDR2 sequences are DFQATT and SNEGSKA (reference sequence). The CDR3 runs 15 residues. The V and J ends lost 1 base and 2 bases respectively, with 15 bases between them. CDR3 DNA sequence: TGCAGTGCTAGAGTCTTCCGGGTAGGCGCCTACGAGCAGTACTTC. Translating it yields CSARVFRVGAYEQYF.

This chain links TRBV29-1 with TRBJ2-1; no clear D. Germline-derived CDR1 and CDR2 are SQVTM and ANQGSEA. This CDR3 contains 13 residues. Trimming left V 1 base short and J 8 bases short, with 12 bases between. CDR3 DNA sequence: TGCAGCGTTGAAGGTTTGATGGTGGATGAGCAGTTCTTC. Translated, it gives CSVEGLMVDEQFF.

This rearrangement joins TRBV15 to TRBJ2-3, with no clear D. CDR3 length equals 15 residues. CDR1 and CDR2 (germline): LNHNV, YYDKDF (reference sequence). Trimming took off 6 bases at V and 0 bases at J, with 13 bases between the two ends. The CDR3 sequence is CATRKGTTSTDTQYF. The CDR3 DNA follows: TGTGCCACCAGGAAGGGTACTACTAGCACAGATACGCAGTATTTT. The whole variable domain, remainder taken from reference TRBV15 and TRBJ2-3, is DAMVIQNPRYQVTQFGKPVTLSCSQTLNHNVMYWYQQKSSQAPKLLFHYYDKDFNNEADTPDNFQSRRPNTSFCFLDIRSPGLGDTAMYLCATRKGTTSTDTQYFGPGTRLTVL.

The chain couples TRBV5-1 to TRBJ2-2, with D possibly matching TRBD1 (5 bases). Germline loops: CDR1 SGHRS, CDR2 YFSETQ. Trimming took off 0 bases at V and 6 bases at J, with 12 bases between the two ends. The CDR3 extends over 15 amino acids. CDR3 nucleotide sequence: TGCGCCAGCAGCTTGGGACCCAGGGTCCCCGGGGAGCTGTTTTTT. Amino acid sequence: CASSLGPRVPGELFF.

The chain combines TRBV14 with TRBJ2-1, with 13 bases aligning to TRBD2. J was trimmed by 3 bases and V by 4 bases; bases with no gene match: 12. Germline V gene lookup returns CDR1 SGHDN and CDR2 FVKESK. There are 19 residues in the CDR3. The CDR3 region is CASSPSATGTSGIYNEQFF. Here the CDR3 DNA reads TGTGCCAGCAGCCCGTCGGCAACCGGGACTAGCGGGATCTACAATGAGCAGTTCTTC. The full variable domain, with the rest looked up from reference TRBV14 and TRBJ2-1, is EAGVTQFPSHSVIEKGQTVTLRCDPISGHDNLYWYRRVMGKEIKFLLHFVKESKQDESGMPNNRFLAERTGGTYSTLKVQPAELEDSGVYFCASSPSATGTSGIYNEQFFGPGTRLTVL.

The rearrangement uses TRBV5-4 and TRBJ2-1, with 10 bases fitting TRBD2. There are 15 residues in the CDR3. Looked up from germline, CDR1 is SGHNT and CDR2 is YYREEE (reference sequence). V was clipped by 2 bases and J by 9 bases; unmatched bases: 8. Here the CDR3 DNA reads TGTGCCAGCAGCTTTCTGGCTAGCGGGAGTAGTGAGCAGTTCTTC. Protein sequence: CASSFLASGSSEQFF.

This clonotype has at least ten counts. This chain uses TRBV6-1 with TRBJ1-4; D is unresolved. This CDR3 spans 13 amino acids. The germline V and J ends were trimmed by 6 bases and 8 bases, with 13 bases remaining between them. The germline CDR1 and CDR2 sequences are MNHNS and SASEGT. The DNA of the CDR3 is TGTGCCAGCAGCAGGCAACCTGGGGAAAAACTGTTTTTT. It codes for CASSRQPGEKLFF.

The J gene is TRBJ2-1, the V gene TRBV15; D is possibly TRBD2 (5 bases). V dropped 0 bases and J dropped 10 bases, with 19 bases sitting between them. The germline gives CDR1 LNHNV, CDR2 YYDKDF (reference sequence). The CDR3 consists of 16 residues. The CDR3 loop reads CATSREKGVQNQEQFF. CDR3 bases: TGTGCCACCAGCAGAGAGAAGGGAGTTCAAAATCAAGAGCAGTTCTTC.

About this clonotype: An end of the junction does not agree with germline; a read error may underlie this. The CDR3 DNA sequence: TGCGCCAGCCGCTTTTCCTTTATGTTCGTACGGGACGGCGTAGGTGAAGCTTTCTTT. Protein sequence: CASRFSFMFVRDGVGEAFF. The chain combines TRBV5-1 with TRBJ1-1; possible D gene TRBD1, 5 bases. The CDR3 has 19 residues. Germline V gene sequence: CDR1 SGHRS, CDR2 YFSETQ.

This clonotype was counted ten times or more. The chain couples TRBV20-1 to TRBJ2-3, with TRBD2 matching 10 bases. V trimming: 4 bases; J trimming: 2 bases; junction bases outside the gene matches: 9. Germline CDR1 reads DFQATT; CDR2 reads SNEGSKA (reference sequence). The CDR3 extends over 16 amino acids. The CDR3 sequence is CSATPSGRRDTDTQYF. The DNA of the CDR3 is TGCAGTGCTACGCCTAGCGGGAGACGGGACACAGATACGCAGTATTTT.

This clonotype was observed at least ten times. The rearrangement uses TRBV5-1 and TRBJ2-3; D unclear. The CDR3 has 14 residues. V lost 5 bases and J lost 3, with 13 bases in between. Germline V gene sequence: CDR1 SGHRS, CDR2 YFSETQ. CDR3 sequence: CASSWSQGTDTQYF. The CDR3 DNA reads TGCGCCAGCAGTTGGTCGCAAGGGACAGATACGCAGTATTTT.

V gene TRBV10-3 combines with J gene TRBJ2-5, with a weak D call TRBD2 (6 bases). Germline loops: CDR1 ENHRY, CDR2 SYGVKD. There are 15 residues in the CDR3. V lost 4 bases to trimming and J lost 2 bases, with 14 bases between them. CDR3 sequence (DNA): TGTGCCATCAGTGGGACCGGGACTCTACAAGAGACCCAGTACTTC. Amino acid sequence: CAISGTGTLQETQYF.

This clonotype was counted at least ten times. The chain combines TRBV29-1 with TRBJ2-7, with a tentative D call TRBD2 (5 bases). The CDR3 runs to 12 residues. CDR1 is SQVTM and CDR2 is ANQGSEA in the germline V gene. Trimming left V 6 bases short and J 5 bases short, with 14 bases between. Written as DNA, the CDR3 is TGCAGCGTCCGGGTCGGAGGAGACGAGCAGTACTTC. It translates to CSVRVGGDEQYF.

This clonotype has only a few counts. The chain recombines TRBV3-1 with TRBJ2-7; TRBD2 matches 7 bases. The trim removed 1 base at V and 4 bases at J, leaving 4 bases unmatched. CDR1 is LGHDT and CDR2 is YNNKEL in the germline V gene (reference sequence). This CDR3 is built from 14 residues. CDR3 sequence (DNA): TGTGCCAGCAGCCAAGCTAGCGGATTTTACGAGCAGTACTTC. Its translation: CASSQASGFYEQYF.

V usage is TRBV7-9 and J usage is TRBJ2-1; a weak D match, TRBD2 (7 bases). The CDR3 loop spans 14 amino acids. Trimming took 8 bases from V and 3 from J, leaving 14 bases between them. The germline gives CDR1 SEHNR, CDR2 FQNEAQ (reference sequence). The CDR3 DNA sequence: TGTGCCAGCTACGGGGGGCAGAACTACAATGAGCAGTTCTTC. Its translation: CASYGGQNYNEQFF.